The rows below give T cell receptor beta chains drawn from one sample of a study of identical twins. Each CDR3 protein gets one entry after TCRdb re-called the 5' RACE reads with MiXCR. Of about 150,000 distinct CDR3 sequences listed, around 3.4% are singletons. The sequenced sample was memory T cells sorted from blood. These receptors were taken from a man younger than 30 in good health. CDR3s include the opening cysteine and the closing phenylalanine or tryptophan. The D gene is left open where the match is weak. Clone sizes are given selectively: once, few, many, or a class where the clone is expanded.

v_gene	abundance	j_gene	d_gene	CDR3aa	CDR3nt
TRBV7-9	many	TRBJ2-4	NA	CASSRTGGNIQYF	TGTGCCAGCAGCCGGACTGGGGGAAACATTCAGTACTTC
TRBV6-5	many	TRBJ1-6	NA	CASSYSTGPYNSPLHF	TGTGCCAGCAGTTACTCAACAGGTCCCTATAATTCACCCCTCCACTTT
TRBV12-3/TRBV12-4	many	TRBJ2-1	TRBD2	CASNPGGTSSYNEQFF	TGTGCCAGCAACCCAGGAGGGACTAGCTCCTACAATGAGCAGTTCTTC
TRBV3-1	many	TRBJ2-2	NA	CASSPIGGTSELFF	TGTGCCAGCAGCCCCATCGGCGGGACAAGCGAGCTGTTTTTT
TRBV9	many	TRBJ1-1	NA	CASSALTPNTEAFF	TGTGCCAGCAGCGCCTTAACACCGAACACTGAAGCTTTCTTT
TRBV6-1	many	TRBJ1-4	NA	CASSEHRRVAGEKLFF	TGTGCCAGCAGTGAACACCGGAGGGTAGCAGGTGAAAAACTGTTTTTT
TRBV11-2	once	TRBJ2-7	TRBD2	CASSARGLAGGLAYEQYF	TGTGCCAGCAGCGCAAGGGGACTAGCGGGAGGGTTAGCGTACGAGCAGTACTTC
TRBV5-1	few	TRBJ2-6	NA	CASSLDATPGANVLTF	TGCGCCAGCAGCTTAGATGCGACCCCTGGGGCCAACGTCCTGACTTTC
TRBV18	many	TRBJ2-1	NA	CASSPNKDGQFF	TGTGCCAGCTCACCAAATAAGGATGGGCAGTTCTTC
TRBV21-1	NA	TRBJ1-5	NA	CASSKVESGTFSQDSNQPQHF	TGTGCCAGCAGCAAAGTTGAGTCCGGAACCTTCAGTCAAGATAGCAATCAGCCCCAGCATTTT
TRBV14	many	TRBJ1-5	NA	CASSKMDQPQHF	TGTGCCAGCAGCAAAATGGATCAGCCCCAGCATTTT
TRBV15	many	TRBJ2-7	TRBD2	CATSSWLAGDYEQYF	TGTGCCACCAGCAGTTGGCTAGCGGGAGACTACGAGCAGTACTTC
TRBV6-1	many	TRBJ1-2	TRBD1	CASRRRSGQGHYGYTF	TGTGCCAGCAGACGTAGATCTGGACAGGGTCACTATGGCTACACCTTC
TRBV6-1	many	TRBJ2-5	NA	CASRAGAQETQYF	TGTGCCAGCAGGGCCGGGGCTCAAGAGACCCAGTACTTC
TRBV12-3/TRBV12-4	many	TRBJ1-5	NA	CASSLSRGANQPQHF	TGTGCCAGCAGTTTAAGTCGGGGAGCTAATCAGCCCCAGCATTTT
TRBV12-3/TRBV12-4	many	TRBJ1-2	TRBD1	CASSANRGRSGYTF	TGTGCCAGCAGTGCGAACAGGGGGCGGAGCGGCTACACCTTC
TRBV12-3/TRBV12-4	many	TRBJ2-1	NA	CASSIPGRWNEQFF	TGTGCCAGCAGTATCCCGGGACGGTGGAATGAGCAGTTCTTC
TRBV18	many	TRBJ2-5	NA	CASSPSKGMPQYF	TGTGCCAGCTCACCATCGAAGGGGATGCCCCAGTACTTC
TRBV5-1	many	TRBJ1-1	TRBD1	CASTPVGQGGTEAFF	TGCGCCAGCACCCCGGTTGGACAGGGCGGCACTGAAGCTTTCTTT
TRBV11-2	many	TRBJ2-1	NA	CASSSIRSNAGEQFF	TGTGCCAGCAGCTCAATAAGATCGAACGCGGGGGAGCAGTTCTTC
TRBV20-1	many	TRBJ2-3	TRBD1	CSARDPFGTGSTDTQYF	TGCAGTGCTAGAGATCCTTTCGGGACAGGGAGCACAGATACGCAGTATTTT
TRBV20-1	many	TRBJ2-7	NA	CSASSLVGGEQYF	TGCAGTGCTTCCTCTTTAGTAGGAGGCGAGCAGTACTTC
TRBV20-1	many	TRBJ2-5	NA	CSAPAGTQETQYF	TGCAGTGCTCCCGCAGGGACTCAAGAGACCCAGTACTTC
TRBV12-3/TRBV12-4	many	TRBJ2-7	TRBD1	CASSQGQIYEQYF	TGTGCCAGCAGCCAGGGACAGATCTACGAGCAGTACTTC
TRBV7-7	many	TRBJ2-5	NA	CASSLGWRGGQETQYF	TGTGCCAGCAGCTTAGGATGGCGAGGGGGTCAAGAGACCCAGTACTTC
TRBV19	many	TRBJ1-1	NA	CASSARSRSTEAFF	TGTGCCAGTAGTGCCCGGTCACGGAGCACTGAAGCTTTCTTT
TRBV5-1	NA	TRBJ2-3	TRBD1	CASSFGQGVADTQYF	TGCGCCAGCAGCTTCGGACAGGGGGTTGCAGATACGCAGTATTTT
TRBV29-1	many	TRBJ2-1	TRBD2	CSVAGLAGVLGNEQFF	TGCAGCGTTGCCGGACTAGCGGGAGTCCTTGGCAATGAGCAGTTCTTC
TRBV6-2/TRBV6-3	few	TRBJ2-2	TRBD2	CASSLLSGRALDGELFF	TGTGCCAGCAGTCTTCTTAGCGGGAGGGCCCTTGACGGGGAGCTGTTTTTT
TRBV15	many	TRBJ2-4	TRBD2	CATSKGGLALTKNIQYF	TGTGCCACCAGCAAAGGGGGACTAGCGTTAACCAAAAACATTCAGTACTTC
TRBV18	few	TRBJ1-1	NA	CASSPSRGRSGGRNTEAFF	TGTGCCAGCTCACCAAGTCGGGGGCGGTCCGGGGGCAGGAACACTGAAGCTTTCTTT
TRBV28	many	TRBJ1-5	NA	CASRTGSSNQPQHF	TGTGCCAGCAGAACAGGGTCGAGCAATCAGCCCCAGCATTTT
TRBV3-1	many	TRBJ2-4	TRBD2	CASSPASGRDIQYF	TGTGCCAGCAGCCCGGCTAGCGGGAGGGACATTCAGTACTTC
TRBV27	many	TRBJ2-1	NA	CASSLPPWDEQFF	TGTGCCAGCAGTCTTCCCCCCTGGGATGAGCAGTTCTTC
TRBV7-2	many	TRBJ2-1	TRBD2	CASSYKAGGQQFF	TGTGCCAGCAGTTATAAGGCGGGAGGGCAGCAGTTCTTC
TRBV3-1	many	TRBJ1-6	TRBD1	CASSLSGQGGSPLHF	TGTGCCAGCAGCCTCTCCGGACAGGGAGGTTCACCCCTCCACTTT
TRBV15	many	TRBJ2-3	NA	CATSRAGNTDTQYF	TGTGCCACCAGCAGGGCCGGCAACACAGATACGCAGTATTTT
TRBV12-3/TRBV12-4	many	TRBJ1-3	TRBD1	CASSSTGVGSGNTIYF	TGTGCCAGCAGTTCGACAGGGGTGGGCTCTGGAAACACCATATATTTT
TRBV28	many	TRBJ2-2	NA	CATLGATNTGELFF	TGTGCCACCCTTGGGGCCACCAACACCGGGGAGCTGTTTTTT
TRBV4-3	many	TRBJ2-6	NA	CASSQDAGANVLTF	TGCGCCAGCAGCCAAGATGCTGGGGCCAACGTCCTGACTTTC
TRBV20-1	many	TRBJ2-3	TRBD1	CSARDRQGARDTQYF	TGCAGTGCTAGAGATAGGCAGGGGGCGCGTGATACGCAGTATTTT
TRBV7-3	many	TRBJ2-6	NA	CASSPLPGTHSSGANVLTF	TGTGCCAGCAGCCCTCTCCCCGGGACACACAGCTCTGGGGCCAACGTCCTGACTTTC
TRBV6-1	few	TRBJ2-2	TRBD1	CATRQGATGELFF	TGTGCCACCAGACAGGGGGCTACCGGGGAGCTGTTTTTT
TRBV20-1	many	TRBJ2-5	NA	CSAHRDGQETQYF	TGCAGTGCTCATAGGGACGGTCAAGAGACCCAGTACTTC
TRBV5-1	many	TRBJ2-1	NA	CASSPDSNLNEQFF	TGCGCCAGCAGCCCGGACAGTAACCTAAATGAGCAGTTCTTC
TRBV20-1	NA	TRBJ2-1	NA	CSARWEDHRAREQFF	TGCAGTGCTAGATGGGAAGACCACCGGGCGAGAGAGCAGTTCTTC
TRBV4-1	many	TRBJ2-5	NA	CASSRAVTTQETQYF	TGCGCCAGCAGCCGGGCAGTAACGACCCAAGAGACCCAGTACTTC
TRBV30	many	TRBJ2-5	NA	CAWSYQLKPQETQYF	TGTGCCTGGAGTTATCAACTCAAACCTCAAGAGACCCAGTACTTC
TRBV5-1	many	TRBJ2-3	TRBD2	CASSLQAGLAGNTDTQYF	TGCGCCAGCAGCTTACAAGCGGGACTAGCGGGAAATACAGATACGCAGTATTTT
TRBV12-3/TRBV12-4	many	TRBJ2-1	TRBD2	CASSPRTSDGVEQFF	TGTGCCAGCAGTCCCCGGACTAGCGACGGCGTTGAGCAGTTCTTC
TRBV3-1	many	TRBJ2-2	NA	CASSHWGTGELFF	TGTGCCAGCAGCCACTGGGGGACCGGGGAGCTGTTTTTT